A single T cell receptor beta chain is shown here with its context. Its antigen is currently unknown. The germline gives CDR1 SGHRS, CDR2 YFSETQ. J was trimmed by 3 bases and V by 5 bases; bases with no gene match: 8. CDR3 length: 15 amino acids. This record comes from a study of shared clonotypes between healthy human individuals. At the level of the study: CD4 naive and CD4 memory each took three plates per donor, while CD8 naive took two and CD8 memory one.

In replicate PCRs of sorted subsets, 150 to 200 ng DNA, about 30,000 T cell genomes, was used. Data came from immunoSEQ multiplex PCR; TCRdb stores just in-frame clones and leaves some out. Among roughly 700,000 clones, about 74% were seen once, and the ten largest hold roughly 1.7%. Study conclusions and caveats: Relative to their counterparts shared across all four donors, non-shared clonotypes exhibited diminished generation probabilities.

The donors were adults (healthy and HIV-negative) with no recent acute infections or vaccinations. This sequence originates from a woman in her 30s in good health. Material: memory CD4+ T cells sorted from blood. Subset reported: CD45RA-negative fraction. V is TRBV5-1 and J is TRBJ2-7, with 10 bases fitting TRBD2. In nucleotides, the CDR3 is TGCGCCAGCAGACCCGGGACTAGCGACTACTACGAGCAGTACTTC. It translates to CASRPGTSDYYEQYF.